Many counts were recorded for the clone carrying this T cell receptor (beta chain). TCRdb redid the calling of the 5' RACE reads with MiXCR, one entry per CDR3 protein. The sample has around 330,000 distinct CDR3 sequences; 9.5% to 13% are singletons. This record comes from a study of CD8 T cells in ankylosing spondylitis. This CDR3 is 14 amino acids long. Trimming pared 0 bases from V and 7 bases from J, leaving 11 bases between. CDR1 and CDR2 from the germline V gene are SGHRS and YFSETQ. The sequence came from a female donor with ankylosing spondylitis or in good health (not recorded which). The chain recombines TRBV5-1 with TRBJ2-1; D is perhaps TRBD2 (5 bases). The sequencing input was blood, either unsorted or a sorted T cell fraction (not recorded which). CDR3 sequence: CASSLAATNNEQFF. The CDR3 DNA follows: TGCGCCAGCAGCTTGGCCGCGACTAATAATGAGCAGTTCTTC.